The present entry profiles one TCR beta chain with its context. The antigen is undetermined. This sample was included in a study of blood T cells in healthy people across ages. Study findings and constraints: Per million T cells, the diversity of TCR beta decreased roughly linearly as age advanced. Possibly, changes in expanded clonotypes were confounded because donor CMV status was unknown.

CDR1 SNHLY and CDR2 FYNNEI come from the germline V gene. The CDR3 extends over 14 amino acids. V was clipped by 5 bases and J by 6 bases, with 14 bases between them. Alongside a J-beta primer mix, a sample-barcoded 5' primer served in a second PCR lasting about 7 to 11 cycles. Every cDNA molecule bore a tag from a template-switch adaptor containing 12 random nucleotides. TCRdb re-derived calls from the 5' RACE reads in MiXCR, one entry per CDR3 protein. Of some 1,500,000 distinct CDR3 sequences listed, 35% to 45% are singletons. Sequenced input: blood. The J gene is TRBJ1-5, the V gene TRBV2; a weak D match, TRBD1 (6 bases). The clonotype originates from a woman in her late teens or twenties in good health. CDR3 residues: CASSPGRGSQPQHF. In DNA, the CDR3 is TGTGCCAGCAGTCCCGGGAGGGGGAGTCAGCCCCAGCATTTT.